This T cell receptor beta chain was found in a study of shared clonotypes between healthy human individuals. Germline V CDR1 and CDR2: LNHDA, SQIVND (reference sequence). J gave up 5 bases and V 5 bases, and 10 bases lay outside the gene matches. The CDR3 spans 15 residues. Sequencing of unsorted PBMC DNA was carried out using ten immunoSEQ deep assay plates. Some clones are missing from TCRdb's copy, which holds only in-frame ones; the method was immunoSEQ multiplex PCR. The table has more than 450,000 clones, more than 65% seen once. Healthy and HIV-negative, the adult donors had no recent acute infections or vaccinations.

The rearrangement joins TRBV19 to TRBJ1-1; 8 positions agree with TRBD1. The material sequenced was PBMCs. This receptor was taken from a woman aged 40 to 50 in good health. Some clones in this sample may be carry-over from other donors' samples. CDR3 nucleotides: TGTGCCAGTAGTGCGACCGACAGGGGCTGGACTGAAGCTTTCTTT. Translated, it gives CASSATDRGWTEAFF.